One sample yielded the 25 T cell receptor beta chains listed below, sequenced in a study of T-cell reconstitution after alpha-beta-depleted transplantation in children. Preparation of the TCRbeta library used unique molecular identifiers. A single record per CDR3 protein comes from TCRdb applying MiXCR to the PCR reads. The data contain fewer than 150,000 distinct CDR3 sequences, approximately 8.7% of them seen just once; the ten biggest clones take up around 24%. The specimen comprised PBMCs, mostly from graft donor cells, sampled 180 days after TCRalphabeta/CD19-depleted stem cell transplant. The receptors derive from a girl under three years old who had a stem cell transplant for combined immunodeficiency, so the T cells may come from the graft donor.

The V and J genes are TRBV19 and TRBJ2-1; D unresolved. The germline V gene encodes CDR1 LNHDA and CDR2 SQIVND (reference sequence). V was trimmed by 3 bases and J by 5 bases, leaving 11 bases between them. The CDR3 contains 14 residues. In nucleotides, the CDR3 is TGTGCCAGTAGTATGGCAGTTAGGAACAATGAGCAGTTCTTC. Translated: CASSMAVRNNEQFF.

This clonotype was detected a few times. The CDR3 sequence is CASSPGGKTSYEQYF. The CDR3 nucleotides are TGTGCCAGCAGTCCTGGGGGCAAAACCTCCTACGAGCAGTACTTC. The chain combines TRBV6-1 with TRBJ2-7; D might be TRBD1 (6 bases). V was pared by 5 bases and J by 0 bases, with 14 bases between. The CDR3 totals 15 residues. CDR1 is MNHNS, CDR2 SASEGT, per germline.

The gene calls are TRBV20-1 and TRBJ2-1, with TRBD2 matching 10 bases. Trimming cost V 4 bases and J 6 bases; bases outside gene matches: 9. CDR1 DFQATT and CDR2 SNEGSKA come from the germline V gene (reference sequence). This CDR3 spans 15 amino acids. The CDR3 DNA follows: TGCAGTGCTACTACAGGACTAGCGGCTTTCAATGAGCAGTTCTTC. Its translation is CSATTGLAAFNEQFF.

This clonotype was seen many times. The chain couples TRBV5-1 to TRBJ2-7; D ambiguous. The CDR3 has 13 amino acids. The ends were cut back, 4 bases at V and 3 bases at J, with 11 bases in the middle. The germline gives CDR1 SGHRS, CDR2 YFSETQ. The CDR3 spells CASSAVPHYEQYF. DNA for the CDR3: TGCGCCAGCAGCGCCGTACCTCACTACGAGCAGTACTTC.

This clonotype was detected only a few times. The chain carries TRBV23-1 and TRBJ2-7; weak D call: TRBD2 (6 bases). TRBV23-1 carries the ORF label, with uncertain function. V lost 2 bases and J 3 bases, leaving 20 bases between the germline ends. This CDR3 spans 17 amino acids. CDR3 in DNA: TGCGCCAGCAGTCAACCTATAAATTGGGACTCTTACTACGAGCAGTACTTC. This gives the protein CASSQPINWDSYYEQYF.

About this clonotype: Relative to the germline gene, one junction end is altered; a read error may explain this. V is TRBV7-2 and J is TRBJ2-4, with a weak D call TRBD2 (6 bases). The CDR3 runs to 11 residues. CDR1 and CDR2 (germline): SGHTA, FQGNSA. The CDR3 spells CASGTLRTIFF. CDR3 DNA: TGTGCCAGCGGGACTCTCCGGACCATTTTTTTC.

J is TRBJ2-7 and V is TRBV7-9; 15 nucleotides line up with TRBD2. CDR1 is SEHNR and CDR2 is FQNEAQ in the germline V gene (reference sequence). This CDR3 comprises 17 residues. Unmatched junction bases numbered 10, after V lost 4 bases and J lost 6 bases. CDR3 sequence reads: CASSSGLAGGVRSEQYF. The CDR3 coding sequence is TGTGCCAGCAGCTCGGGACTAGCGGGAGGAGTTCGGTCCGAGCAGTACTTC.

V usage is TRBV12-3 or TRBV12-4 and J usage is TRBJ1-6, with D tentatively TRBD1 (6 bases). V was shortened by 3 bases and J by 5 bases, with 11 bases between the two germline ends. The CDR3 has 15 amino acids. This CDR3 is CASSFRGADNSPLHF. CDR3 sequence (DNA): TGTGCCAGCAGTTTTCGGGGGGCCGATAATTCACCCCTCCACTTT.

The chain uses TRBV29-1 and TRBJ1-1, with 8 bases that match TRBD1. Germline V gene lookup returns CDR1 SQVTM and CDR2 ANQGSEA. With V trimmed by 7 bases and J by 0 bases, 4 bases remained unmatched. There are 13 residues in the CDR3. The CDR3 bases are TGCAGCGGTTCGGACAGGGTGAACACTGAAGCTTTCTTT. Translation: CSGSDRVNTEAFF.

This clonotype was counted only a few times. The chain links TRBV2 to TRBJ2-1; TRBD2 agrees at 13 bases. In germline, CDR1 is SNHLY, CDR2 FYNNEI. The CDR3 consists of 16 residues. V dropped 4 bases and J dropped 5; count of bases not matched to a gene: 5. The CDR3 spells CASSGTSGSINNEQFF. The CDR3 DNA is TGTGCCAGCAGTGGGACTAGCGGGAGTATCAACAATGAGCAGTTCTTC.

The J gene is TRBJ1-1, the V gene TRBV6-2 or TRBV6-3; D perhaps matches TRBD1 (5 bases). CDR1 and CDR2 from the germline V gene are MNHEY and SVGEGT. Deletions cut 7 bases from V and 2 bases from J, with 11 bases between. The CDR3 totals 13 residues. CDR3 sequence: CASIDSPNTEAFF. CDR3 nucleotides: TGTGCCAGCATCGACAGCCCTAACACTGAAGCTTTCTTT.

This clonotype was seen more than once but under ten times. V and J are TRBV7-6 and TRBJ1-4; no clear D. The CDR3 contains 14 residues. V was trimmed by 1 base and J by 7 bases, leaving 10 bases between them. The V gene's germline CDR1 is SGHVS and CDR2 FNYEAQ. CDR3 DNA: TGTGCCAGCAGCTTAGGGGGTGGCCCTGAAAAACTGTTTTTT. Protein sequence: CASSLGGGPEKLFF.

This clonotype turned up a few times. V gene TRBV20-1 combines with J gene TRBJ2-7, with TRBD2 identical over 11 bases. The V and J ends lost 1 base and 5 bases, in that order; junction bases with no gene match: 7. The CDR3 has 15 residues. Germline-derived CDR1 and CDR2 are DFQATT and SNEGSKA (reference sequence). The CDR3 reads CSARVLAGGPHEQYF. The CDR3 bases are TGCAGTGCTAGAGTCCTAGCGGGAGGACCCCACGAGCAGTACTTC.

This clonotype came up a few times. The V gene is TRBV5-8, the J gene TRBJ2-1; a weak D match, TRBD2 (6 bases). V lost 1 base and J lost 2, with 16 bases in between. CDR3 length equals 17 residues. CDR1 and CDR2 (germline): SGHTS, YDEGEE. Here the CDR3 reads CASSLKKRGTTYNEQFF. In nucleotides, the CDR3 is TGTGCCAGCAGCTTGAAGAAACGGGGGACCACCTACAATGAGCAGTTCTTC.

V gene TRBV5-1 combines with J gene TRBJ2-7, with TRBD1 matching over 10 bases. V dropped 5 bases and J dropped 2; count of bases not matched to a gene: 7. Germline lookup yields CDR1 SGHRS and CDR2 YFSETQ. The CDR3 sequence is 15 residues long. The DNA of the CDR3 is TGCGCCAGCAGGCCCGGGACAGGGGCCACCTACGAGCAGTACTTC. It codes for CASRPGTGATYEQYF.

This clonotype was counted ten times or more. This chain connects TRBV4-1 to TRBJ1-5, with D uncertain. V lost 2 bases and J lost 6, with 5 bases in between. CDR1 MGHRA and CDR2 YSYEKL come from the germline V gene. The CDR3 sequence is 12 residues long. DNA of the CDR3: TGCGCCAGCAGCCAATTAGGTCAGCCCCAGCATTTT. It yields the protein CASSQLGQPQHF.

In its sample, this clonotype was seen a few times. The chain couples TRBV29-1 to TRBJ2-4; D unclear. The V end was cut by 1 base, the J end by 0 bases, with 4 bases between. Germline V lookup: CDR1 SQVTM, CDR2 ANQGSEA. The CDR3 is made up of 13 amino acids. The DNA for the CDR3 is TGCAGCGTTGAAGGACTAGCCAAAAACATTCAGTACTTC. This codes for CSVEGLAKNIQYF.

V usage is TRBV5-1 and J usage is TRBJ2-1; TRBD1 is a possible D gene (5 bases). Germline CDR1 is SGHRS and CDR2 is YFSETQ. V was clipped by 1 base and J by 7 bases, with 12 bases between them. The CDR3 extends over 14 amino acids. CDR3 in DNA: TGCGCCAGCAGCTTGTATGACAGTTGGAATGAGCAGTTCTTC. This gives the protein CASSLYDSWNEQFF. Full variable domain (missing parts from reference TRBV5-1 and TRBJ2-1): KAGVTQTPRYLIKTRGQQVTLSCSPISGHRSVSWYQQTPGQGLQFLFEYFSETQRNKGNFPGRFSGRQFSNSRSEMNVSTLELGDSALYLCASSLYDSWNEQFFGPGTRLTVL.

This clonotype was seen more than once but under ten times. This rearrangement joins TRBV6-1 to TRBJ2-7; D remains unclear. Germline CDR1 MNHNS, CDR2 SASEGT. The CDR3 runs 13 residues. V gave up 7 bases and J gave up 2 bases, with 12 bases separating them. The DNA of the CDR3 is TGTGCCAGCACCAAAACAGAAACCTACGAGCAGTACTTC. Residues: CASTKTETYEQYF.

This clonotype showed up many times. J is TRBJ2-3 and V is TRBV7-6, with D perhaps matching TRBD1 or TRBD2 (5 bases each). V lost 6 bases and J lost 0, with 13 bases in between. CDR3 length: 15 residues. CDR1 and CDR2 (germline): SGHVS, FNYEAQ. The CDR3 DNA sequence: TGTGCCAGCAGTTTCGGGGCTTCTAGCACAGATACGCAGTATTTT. This gives the protein CASSFGASSTDTQYF.

This chain links TRBV10-3 with TRBJ1-1; D gene uncertain. V shed 4 bases and J shed 10 bases, with 19 bases lying between them. The CDR3 sequence is 14 residues long. Germline CDR1 reads ENHRY; CDR2 reads SYGVKD. CDR3 residues: CAISGSPGIEGAFF. CDR3 DNA: TGTGCCATCAGTGGAAGTCCCGGGATCGAGGGAGCTTTCTTT.

The rearrangement uses TRBV5-5 and TRBJ2-3; the D is unclear. The germline CDR1 and CDR2 sequences are SGHKS and YYEKEE (reference sequence). The CDR3 is made up of 17 amino acids. The V gene lost 4 bases and the J gene lost 10 bases, with 28 bases spanning the gap. The CDR3 DNA follows: TGTGCCAGCAGCGACTTCTCAGACACCCGTTCCCCAAGAGCGCAGTATTTT. This gives the protein CASSDFSDTRSPRAQYF. Looking up the rest from reference TRBV5-5 and TRBJ2-3 gives the full variable domain: DAGVTQSPTHLIKTRGQQVTLRCSPISGHKSVSWYQQVLGQGPQFIFQYYEKEERGRGNFPDRFSARQFPNYSSELNVNALLLGDSALYLCASSDFSDTRSPRAQYFGPGTRLTVL.

Only a few counts were recorded for this clonotype. The chain recombines TRBV20-1 with TRBJ1-5, with no clear D. This CDR3 contains 13 residues. Trimming took 3 bases from V and 0 from J, leaving 6 bases between them. The germline V gene encodes CDR1 DFQATT and CDR2 SNEGSKA (reference sequence). The CDR3 sequence is CSARLHSNQPQHF. CDR3 DNA: TGCAGTGCTAGGCTACATAGCAATCAGCCCCAGCATTTT.

This clonotype was seen many times. The genes are TRBV7-2 and TRBJ1-4; 7 bases line up with TRBD1. V lost 1 base, J lost 5 bases, and 1 base stayed unmatched. There are 14 residues in the CDR3. CDR1 is SGHTA and CDR2 is FQGNSA in the germline V gene. DNA of the CDR3: TGTGCCAGCAGCTTAGGGACAGGCAATGAAAAACTGTTTTTT. Translation: CASSLGTGNEKLFF. The full variable domain, its missing parts supplied by reference TRBV7-2 and TRBJ1-4, is GAGVSQSPSNKVTEKGKDVELRCDPISGHTALYWYRQSLGQGLEFLIYFQGNSAPDKSGLPSDRFSAERTGGSVSTLTIQRTQQEDSAVYLCASSLGTGNEKLFFGSGTQLSVL.

The gene calls are TRBV20-1 and TRBJ2-7; D remains unclear. Germline V lookup: CDR1 DFQATT, CDR2 SNEGSKA (reference sequence). The CDR3 is 12 amino acids. Trimming cost V 3 bases and J 2 bases, with 8 bases left between them. CDR3 in amino acids: CSASGPTYEQYF. The CDR3 nucleotides are TGCAGTGCTAGCGGACCCACCTACGAGCAGTACTTC.